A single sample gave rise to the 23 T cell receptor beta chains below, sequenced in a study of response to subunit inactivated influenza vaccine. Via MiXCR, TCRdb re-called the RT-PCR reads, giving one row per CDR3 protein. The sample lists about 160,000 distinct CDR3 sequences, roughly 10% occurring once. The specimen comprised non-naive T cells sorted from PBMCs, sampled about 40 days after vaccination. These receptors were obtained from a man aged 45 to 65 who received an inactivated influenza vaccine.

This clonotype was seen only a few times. DNA for the CDR3: TGCGCCAGCAGCTTGAACCAAAATTTACAGAACACTGAAGCTTTCTTT. It translates to CASSLNQNLQNTEAFF. The chain is built from TRBV5-1 and TRBJ1-1, with no clear D. V was clipped by 1 base and J by 1 base, with 14 bases between them. The germline CDR1 and CDR2 sequences are SGHRS and YFSETQ. This CDR3 has 16 amino acids. The variable domain in full, completed from reference TRBV5-1 and TRBJ1-1, reads KAGVTQTPRYLIKTRGQQVTLSCSPISGHRSVSWYQQTPGQGLQFLFEYFSETQRNKGNFPGRFSGRQFSNSRSEMNVSTLELGDSALYLCASSLNQNLQNTEAFFGQGTRLTVV.

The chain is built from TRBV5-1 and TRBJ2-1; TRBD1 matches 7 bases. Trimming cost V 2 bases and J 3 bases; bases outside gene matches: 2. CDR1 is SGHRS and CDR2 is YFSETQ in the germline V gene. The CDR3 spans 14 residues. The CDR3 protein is CASSFRDSYNEQFF. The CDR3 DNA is TGCGCCAGCAGCTTCCGGGACAGCTACAATGAGCAGTTCTTC.

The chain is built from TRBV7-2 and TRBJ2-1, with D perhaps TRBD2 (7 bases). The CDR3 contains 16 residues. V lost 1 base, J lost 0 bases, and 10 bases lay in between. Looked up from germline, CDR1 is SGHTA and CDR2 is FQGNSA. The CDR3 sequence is CASSLEGGGSYNEQFF. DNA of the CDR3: TGTGCCAGCAGCTTAGAGGGGGGGGGCTCCTACAATGAGCAGTTCTTC.

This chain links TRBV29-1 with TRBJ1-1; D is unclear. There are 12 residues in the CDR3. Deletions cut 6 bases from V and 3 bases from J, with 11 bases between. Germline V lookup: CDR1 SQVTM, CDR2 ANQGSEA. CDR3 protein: CSVGAGDTEAFF. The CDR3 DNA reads TGCAGCGTGGGAGCTGGGGACACTGAAGCTTTCTTT. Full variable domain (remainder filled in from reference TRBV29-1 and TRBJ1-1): SAVISQKPSRDICQRGTSLTIQCQVDSQVTMMFWYRQQPGQSLTLIATANQGSEATYESGFVIDKFPISRPNLTFSTLTVSNMSPEDSSIYLCSVGAGDTEAFFGQGTRLTVV.

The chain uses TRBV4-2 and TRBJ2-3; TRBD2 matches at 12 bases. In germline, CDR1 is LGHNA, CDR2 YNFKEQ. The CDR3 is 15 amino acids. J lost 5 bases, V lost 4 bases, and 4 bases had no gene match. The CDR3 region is CASSPGLAGKDTQYF. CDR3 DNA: TGTGCCAGCAGCCCAGGACTAGCGGGAAAAGATACGCAGTATTTT.

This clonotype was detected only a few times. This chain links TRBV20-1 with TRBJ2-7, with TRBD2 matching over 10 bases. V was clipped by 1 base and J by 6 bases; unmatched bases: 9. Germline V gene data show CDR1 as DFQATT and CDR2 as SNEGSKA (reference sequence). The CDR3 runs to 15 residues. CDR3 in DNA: TGCAGTGCTAGAGCTGCGAGCGGGAGGGATCGCGAGCAGTACTTC. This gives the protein CSARAASGRDREQYF.

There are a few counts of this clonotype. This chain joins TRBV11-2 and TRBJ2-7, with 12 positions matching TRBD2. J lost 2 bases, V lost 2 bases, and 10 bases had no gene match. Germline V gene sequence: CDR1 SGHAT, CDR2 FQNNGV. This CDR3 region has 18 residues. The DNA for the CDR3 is TGTGCCAGCAGCTTATATCGTTGGACTAGCGGGATTGCCTACGAGCAGTACTTC. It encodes CASSLYRWTSGIAYEQYF.

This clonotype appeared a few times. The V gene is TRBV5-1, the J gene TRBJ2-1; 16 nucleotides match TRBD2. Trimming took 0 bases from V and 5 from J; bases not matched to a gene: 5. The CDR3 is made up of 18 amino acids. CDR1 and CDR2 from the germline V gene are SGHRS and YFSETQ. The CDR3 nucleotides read TGCGCCAGCAGCTTGGACGGGACTAGCGGGGGGGCCCACAATGAGCAGTTCTTC. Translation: CASSLDGTSGGAHNEQFF.

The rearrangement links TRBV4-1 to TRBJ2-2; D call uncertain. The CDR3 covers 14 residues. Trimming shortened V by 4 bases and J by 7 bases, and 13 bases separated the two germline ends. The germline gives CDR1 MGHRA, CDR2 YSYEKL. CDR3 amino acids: CASSLFVEVGELFF. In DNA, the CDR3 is TGCGCCAGCAGCCTGTTCGTAGAAGTCGGGGAGCTGTTTTTT.

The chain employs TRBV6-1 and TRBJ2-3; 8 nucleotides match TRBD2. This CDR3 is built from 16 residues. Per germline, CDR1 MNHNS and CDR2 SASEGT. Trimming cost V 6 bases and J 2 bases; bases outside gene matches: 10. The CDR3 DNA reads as TGTGCCAGCAGACGCGGGGCGGGGGGAAACACAGATACGCAGTATTTT. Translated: CASRRGAGGNTDTQYF.

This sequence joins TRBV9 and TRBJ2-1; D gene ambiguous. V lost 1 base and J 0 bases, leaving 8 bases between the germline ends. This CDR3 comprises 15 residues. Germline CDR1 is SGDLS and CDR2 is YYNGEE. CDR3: CASSVKLSSYNEQFF. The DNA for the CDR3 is TGTGCCAGCAGCGTAAAATTGAGCTCCTACAATGAGCAGTTCTTC.

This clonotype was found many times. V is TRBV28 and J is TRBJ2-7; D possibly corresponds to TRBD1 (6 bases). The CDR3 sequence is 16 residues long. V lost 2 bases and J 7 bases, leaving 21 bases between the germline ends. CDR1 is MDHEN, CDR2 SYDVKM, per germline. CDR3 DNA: TGTGCCAGCAGTTTACTTGCCCTCAACTCAAGGGGGGAGCAGTACTTC. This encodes CASSLLALNSRGEQYF. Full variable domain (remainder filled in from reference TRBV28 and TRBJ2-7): DVKVTQSSRYLVKRTGEKVFLECVQDMDHENMFWYRQDPGLGLRLIYFSYDVKMKEKGDIPEGYSVSREKKERFSLILESASTNQTSMYLCASSLLALNSRGEQYFGPGTRLTVT.

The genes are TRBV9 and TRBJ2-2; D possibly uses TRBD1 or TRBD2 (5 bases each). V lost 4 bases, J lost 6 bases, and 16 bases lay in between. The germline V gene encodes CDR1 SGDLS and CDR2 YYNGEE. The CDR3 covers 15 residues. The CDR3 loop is CASSPSWGSAGELFF. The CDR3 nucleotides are TGTGCCAGCAGCCCCTCATGGGGGAGCGCCGGGGAGCTGTTTTTT.

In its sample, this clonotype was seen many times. The CDR3 nucleotides read TGTGCCACCAGCAGAACAGAAGGGGGGGAAGCCAAAAACATTCAGTACTTC. As protein: CATSRTEGGEAKNIQYF. This chain connects TRBV15 to TRBJ2-4; D might be TRBD2 (7 bases). Germline V gene sequence: CDR1 LNHNV, CDR2 YYDKDF (reference sequence). Between the trimmed V and J ends, which lost 2 bases and 0 bases, there was a span of 14 bases. The CDR3 is 17 amino acids.

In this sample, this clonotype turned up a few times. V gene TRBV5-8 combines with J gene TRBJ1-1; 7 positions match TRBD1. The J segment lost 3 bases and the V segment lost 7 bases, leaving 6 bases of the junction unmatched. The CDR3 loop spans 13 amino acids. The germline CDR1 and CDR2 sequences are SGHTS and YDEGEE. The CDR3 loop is CASCGQVHTEAFF. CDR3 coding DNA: TGTGCCAGCTGCGGACAGGTTCACACTGAAGCTTTCTTT.

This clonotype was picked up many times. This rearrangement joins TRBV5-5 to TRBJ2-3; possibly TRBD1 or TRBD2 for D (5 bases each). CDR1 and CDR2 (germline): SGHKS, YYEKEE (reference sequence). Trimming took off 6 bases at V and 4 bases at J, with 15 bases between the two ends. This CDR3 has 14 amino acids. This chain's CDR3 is CASNRGTLPDTQYF. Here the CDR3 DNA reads TGTGCCAGCAACAGAGGGACCTTGCCAGATACGCAGTATTTT.

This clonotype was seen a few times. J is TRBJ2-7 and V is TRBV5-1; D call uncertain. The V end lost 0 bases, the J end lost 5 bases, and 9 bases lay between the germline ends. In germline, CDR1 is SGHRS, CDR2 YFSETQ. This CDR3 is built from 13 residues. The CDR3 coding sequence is TGCGCCAGCAGCTTGGCCTCAACCAACGAGCAGTACTTC. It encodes CASSLASTNEQYF. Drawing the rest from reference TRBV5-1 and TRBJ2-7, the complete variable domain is KAGVTQTPRYLIKTRGQQVTLSCSPISGHRSVSWYQQTPGQGLQFLFEYFSETQRNKGNFPGRFSGRQFSNSRSEMNVSTLELGDSALYLCASSLASTNEQYFGPGTRLTVT.

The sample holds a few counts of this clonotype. This CDR3 reads CASSQGITDGSGNTIYF. In DNA, the CDR3 is TGTGCCAGCAGCCAAGGCATCACCGACGGCTCTGGAAACACCATATATTTT. V gene TRBV3-1 combines with J gene TRBJ1-3, with D unresolved. Trimming took 1 base from V and 0 from J, leaving 13 bases between them. Germline CDR1 reads LGHDT; CDR2 reads YNNKEL (reference sequence). The CDR3 is 17 amino acids.

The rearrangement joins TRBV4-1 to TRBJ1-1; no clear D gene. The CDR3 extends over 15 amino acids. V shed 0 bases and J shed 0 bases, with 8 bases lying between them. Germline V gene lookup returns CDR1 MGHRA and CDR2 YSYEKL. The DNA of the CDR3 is TGCGCCAGCAGCCAAGAGCGAGCAGTGAACACTGAAGCTTTCTTT. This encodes CASSQERAVNTEAFF.

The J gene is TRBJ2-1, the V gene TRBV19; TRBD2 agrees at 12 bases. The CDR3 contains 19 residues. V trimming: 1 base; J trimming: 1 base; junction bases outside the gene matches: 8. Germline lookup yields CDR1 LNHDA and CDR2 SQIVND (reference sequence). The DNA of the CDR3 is TGTGCCAGTAGTATAGGGCTAGCGGGGGGGCAGAGATCCTACAATGAGCAGTTCTTC. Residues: CASSIGLAGGQRSYNEQFF.

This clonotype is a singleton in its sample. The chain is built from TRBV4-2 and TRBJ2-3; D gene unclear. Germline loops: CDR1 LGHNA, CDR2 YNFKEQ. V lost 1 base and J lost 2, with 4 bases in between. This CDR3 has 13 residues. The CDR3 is CASSQAYTDTQYF. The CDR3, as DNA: TGTGCCAGCAGCCAAGCCTACACAGATACGCAGTATTTT.

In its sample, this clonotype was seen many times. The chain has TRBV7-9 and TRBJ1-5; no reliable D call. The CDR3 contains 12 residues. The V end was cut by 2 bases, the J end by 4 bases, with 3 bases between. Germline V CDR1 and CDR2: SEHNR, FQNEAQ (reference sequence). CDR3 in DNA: TGTGCCAGCAGCTTAATGAATCAGCCCCAGCATTTT. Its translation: CASSLMNQPQHF.

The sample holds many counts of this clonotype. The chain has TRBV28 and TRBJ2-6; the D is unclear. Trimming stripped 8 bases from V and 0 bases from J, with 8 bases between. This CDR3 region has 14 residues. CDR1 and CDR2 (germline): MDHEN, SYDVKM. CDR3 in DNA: TGTGCCAGCTCGAGGTACTCTGGGGCCAACGTCCTGACTTTC. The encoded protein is CASSRYSGANVLTF.